This TCR beta chain was sequenced for a study of PD-L1 blockade in urothelial cancer. Across the study: Patients, treated from 2014 onward, received atezolizumab 1,200 mg intravenously every 3 weeks. From 0 to 3 prior chemotherapy regimens had been given to the patients. Each blood sample yielded a median of roughly 140,000 T cells.

TCRdb's copy holds only in-frame clones and misses some; the assay was immunoSEQ multiplex PCR. The table has 95,000 to 100,000 clones, around 87% seen once. The time point denotes: pretreatment peripheral blood. The sequencing used PBMCs, collected around atezolizumab (anti-PD-L1) treatment. The sequence derives from a man aged 55-75 years with urothelial cancer.

The CDR3 DNA reads as TGTGCCAGCAGCTTAAGTCAGGGTAAATGGTGCGAGCAGTACTTC. It encodes CASSLSQGKWCEQYF. This chain uses TRBV7-8 with TRBJ2-7; weak D call: TRBD1 (5 bases). Germline V gene data show CDR1 as SGHVS and CDR2 as FQNEAQ. Trimming removed 2 bases from V and 6 bases from J, with 17 bases in between. The CDR3 totals 15 residues.